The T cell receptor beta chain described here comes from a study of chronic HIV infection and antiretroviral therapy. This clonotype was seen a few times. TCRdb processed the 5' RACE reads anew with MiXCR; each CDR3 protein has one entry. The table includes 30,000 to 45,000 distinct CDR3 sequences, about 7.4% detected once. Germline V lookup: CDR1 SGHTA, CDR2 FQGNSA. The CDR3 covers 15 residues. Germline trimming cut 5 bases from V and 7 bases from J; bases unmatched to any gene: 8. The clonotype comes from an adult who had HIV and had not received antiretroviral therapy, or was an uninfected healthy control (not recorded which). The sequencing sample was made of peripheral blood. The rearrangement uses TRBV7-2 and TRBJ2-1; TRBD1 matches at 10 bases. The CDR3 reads CASSIGTGAPNEQFF. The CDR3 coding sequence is TGTGCCAGCAGCATCGGGACAGGGGCGCCGAATGAGCAGTTCTTC.